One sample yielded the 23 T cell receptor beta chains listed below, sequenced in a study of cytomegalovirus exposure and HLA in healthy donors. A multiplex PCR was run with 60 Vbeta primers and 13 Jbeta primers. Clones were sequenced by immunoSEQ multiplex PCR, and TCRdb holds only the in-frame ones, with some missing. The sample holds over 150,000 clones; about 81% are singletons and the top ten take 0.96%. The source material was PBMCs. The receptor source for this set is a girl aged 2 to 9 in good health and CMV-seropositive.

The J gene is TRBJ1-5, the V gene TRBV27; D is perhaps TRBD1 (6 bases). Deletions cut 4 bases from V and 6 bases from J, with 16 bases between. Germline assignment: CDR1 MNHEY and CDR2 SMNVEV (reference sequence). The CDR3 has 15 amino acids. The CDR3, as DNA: TGTGCCAGCAGTTGGTCTGGGGGCGAGGGTCAGCCCCAGCATTTT. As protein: CASSWSGGEGQPQHF.

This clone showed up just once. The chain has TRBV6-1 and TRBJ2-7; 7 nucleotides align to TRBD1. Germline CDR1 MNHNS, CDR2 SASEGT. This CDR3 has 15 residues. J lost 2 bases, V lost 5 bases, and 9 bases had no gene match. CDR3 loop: CASSHRDSEAYEQYF. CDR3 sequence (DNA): TGTGCCAGCAGTCACCGGGACAGCGAGGCCTACGAGCAGTACTTC.

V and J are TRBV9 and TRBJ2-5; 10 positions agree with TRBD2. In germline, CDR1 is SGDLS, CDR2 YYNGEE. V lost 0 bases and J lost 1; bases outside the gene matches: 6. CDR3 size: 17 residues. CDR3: CASSVGSSGRGQETQYF. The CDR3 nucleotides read TGTGCCAGCAGCGTAGGGTCGAGCGGGAGGGGCCAAGAGACCCAGTACTTC.

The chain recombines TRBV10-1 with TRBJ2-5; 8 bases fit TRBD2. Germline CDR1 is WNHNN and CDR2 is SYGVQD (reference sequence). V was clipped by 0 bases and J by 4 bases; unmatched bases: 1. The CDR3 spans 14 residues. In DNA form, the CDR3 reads TGCGCCAGCAGTGAGTCGAGCGGGAGAGAGACCCAGTACTTC. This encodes CASSESSGRETQYF.

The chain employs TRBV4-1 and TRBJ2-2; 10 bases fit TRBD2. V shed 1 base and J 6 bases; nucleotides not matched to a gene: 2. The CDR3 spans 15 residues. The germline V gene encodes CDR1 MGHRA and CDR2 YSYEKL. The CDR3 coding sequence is TGCGCCAGCAGCCAAGGGCTAGCGGGAGCCGGGGAGCTGTTTTTT. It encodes CASSQGLAGAGELFF.

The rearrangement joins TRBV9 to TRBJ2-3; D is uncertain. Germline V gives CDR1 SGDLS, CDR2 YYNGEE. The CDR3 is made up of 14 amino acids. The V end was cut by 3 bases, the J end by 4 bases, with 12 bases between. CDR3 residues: CASSARTNSDTQYF. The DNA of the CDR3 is TGTGCCAGCAGCGCGCGCACGAACTCAGATACGCAGTATTTT.

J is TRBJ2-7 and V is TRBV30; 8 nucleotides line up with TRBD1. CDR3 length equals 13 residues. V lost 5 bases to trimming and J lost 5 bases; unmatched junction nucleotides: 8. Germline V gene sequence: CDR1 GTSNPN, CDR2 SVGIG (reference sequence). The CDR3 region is CAWDPGQGNEQYF. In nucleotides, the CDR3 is TGTGCCTGGGATCCCGGACAGGGCAACGAGCAGTACTTC.

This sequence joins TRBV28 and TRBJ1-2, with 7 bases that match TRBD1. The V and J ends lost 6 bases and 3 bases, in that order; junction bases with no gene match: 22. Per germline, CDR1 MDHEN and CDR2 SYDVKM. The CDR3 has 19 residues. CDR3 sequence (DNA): TGTGCCAGCAGCCCATCTTTTGGGACAGTATATAGAGGGGACTATGGCTACACCTTC. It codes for CASSPSFGTVYRGDYGYTF.

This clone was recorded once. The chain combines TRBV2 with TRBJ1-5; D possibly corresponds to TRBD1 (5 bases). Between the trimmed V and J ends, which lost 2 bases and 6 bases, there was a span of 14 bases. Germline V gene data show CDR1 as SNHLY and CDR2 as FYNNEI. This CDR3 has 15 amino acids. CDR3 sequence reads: CASSEFRVDGQPQHF. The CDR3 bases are TGTGCCAGCAGTGAATTCAGGGTGGACGGTCAGCCCCAGCATTTT.

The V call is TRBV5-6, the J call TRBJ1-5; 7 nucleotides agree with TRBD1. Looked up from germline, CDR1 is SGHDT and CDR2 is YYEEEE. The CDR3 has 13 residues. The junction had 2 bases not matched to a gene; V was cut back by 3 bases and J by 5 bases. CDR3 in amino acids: CASSSDRDQPQHF. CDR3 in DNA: TGTGCCAGCAGCTCTGACAGGGATCAGCCCCAGCATTTT.

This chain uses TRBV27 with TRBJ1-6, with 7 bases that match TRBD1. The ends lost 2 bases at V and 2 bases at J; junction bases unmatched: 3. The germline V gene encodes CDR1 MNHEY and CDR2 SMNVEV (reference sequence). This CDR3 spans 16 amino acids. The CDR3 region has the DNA TGTGCCAGCAGTTTAATGACAGGGCCCTATAATTCACCCCTCCACTTT. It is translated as CASSLMTGPYNSPLHF.

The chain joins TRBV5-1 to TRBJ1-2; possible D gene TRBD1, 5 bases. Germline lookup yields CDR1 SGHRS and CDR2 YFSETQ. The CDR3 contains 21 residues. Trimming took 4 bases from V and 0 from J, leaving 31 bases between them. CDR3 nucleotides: TGCGCCAGCAGCAGAACTATCTGGGTTTGGGGACTGCGAGCCCCTAACTATGGCTACACCTTC. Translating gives CASSRTIWVWGLRAPNYGYTF.

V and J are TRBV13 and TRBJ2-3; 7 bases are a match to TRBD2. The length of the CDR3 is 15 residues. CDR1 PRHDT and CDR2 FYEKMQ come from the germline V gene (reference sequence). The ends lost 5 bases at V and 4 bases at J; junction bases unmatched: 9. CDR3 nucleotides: TGTGCCAGCAGCCCCCGGGGAGGGGTAGCAGATACGCAGTATTTT. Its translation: CASSPRGGVADTQYF. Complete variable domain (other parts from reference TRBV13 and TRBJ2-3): AAGVIQSPRHLIKEKRETATLKCYPIPRHDTVYWYQQGPGQDPQFLISFYEKMQSDKGSIPDRFSAQQFSDYHSELNMSSLELGDSALYFCASSPRGGVADTQYFGPGTRLTVL.

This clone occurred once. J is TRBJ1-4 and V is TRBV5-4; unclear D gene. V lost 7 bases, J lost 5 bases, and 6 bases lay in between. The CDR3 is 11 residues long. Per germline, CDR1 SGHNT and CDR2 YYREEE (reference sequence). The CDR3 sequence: CASRVNEKLFF. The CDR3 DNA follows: TGTGCCAGCCGGGTCAATGAAAAACTGTTTTTT.

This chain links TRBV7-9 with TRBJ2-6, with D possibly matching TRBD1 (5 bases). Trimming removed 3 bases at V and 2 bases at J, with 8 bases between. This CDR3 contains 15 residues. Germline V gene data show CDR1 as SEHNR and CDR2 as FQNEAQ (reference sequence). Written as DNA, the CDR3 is TGTGCCAGCAGCTTGCAGGGTGCTGGGGCCAACGTCCTGACTTTC. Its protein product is CASSLQGAGANVLTF.

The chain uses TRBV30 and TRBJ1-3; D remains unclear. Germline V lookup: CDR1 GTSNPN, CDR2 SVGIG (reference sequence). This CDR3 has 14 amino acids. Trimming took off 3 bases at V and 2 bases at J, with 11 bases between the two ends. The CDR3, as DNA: TGTGCCTGGAGCCAAAATACTCCTGGAAACACCATATATTTT. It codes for CAWSQNTPGNTIYF.

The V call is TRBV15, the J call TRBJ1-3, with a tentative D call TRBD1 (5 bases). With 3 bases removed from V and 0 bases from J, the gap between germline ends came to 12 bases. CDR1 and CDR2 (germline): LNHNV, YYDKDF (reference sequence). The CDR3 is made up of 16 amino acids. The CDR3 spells CATSRGLLLSGNTIYF. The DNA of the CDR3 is TGTGCCACCAGCAGGGGACTGCTCCTCTCTGGAAACACCATATATTTT.

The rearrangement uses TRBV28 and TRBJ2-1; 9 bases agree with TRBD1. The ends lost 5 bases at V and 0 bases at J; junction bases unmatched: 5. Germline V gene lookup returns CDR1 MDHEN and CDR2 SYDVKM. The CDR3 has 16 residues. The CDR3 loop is CASSLGDRVSYNEQFF. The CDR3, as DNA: TGTGCCAGCAGTCTAGGGGACAGGGTCTCCTACAATGAGCAGTTCTTC.

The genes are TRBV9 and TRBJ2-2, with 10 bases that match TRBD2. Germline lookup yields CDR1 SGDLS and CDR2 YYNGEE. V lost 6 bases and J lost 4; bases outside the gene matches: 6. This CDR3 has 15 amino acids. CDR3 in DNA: TGTGCCAGCAACCCGGGACTAGCGCGCACCGGGGAGCTGTTTTTT. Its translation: CASNPGLARTGELFF. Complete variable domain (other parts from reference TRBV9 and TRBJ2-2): DSGVTQTPKHLITATGQRVTLRCSPRSGDLSVYWYQQSLDQGLQFLIQYYNGEERAKGNILERFSAQQFPDLHSELNLSSLELGDSALYFCASNPGLARTGELFFGEGSRLTVL.

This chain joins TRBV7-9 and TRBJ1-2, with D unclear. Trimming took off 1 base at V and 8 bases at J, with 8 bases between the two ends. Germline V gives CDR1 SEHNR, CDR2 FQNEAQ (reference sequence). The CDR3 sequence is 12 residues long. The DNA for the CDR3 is TGTGCCAGCAGCTTAGGTATTGAGGGCTACACCTTC. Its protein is CASSLGIEGYTF.

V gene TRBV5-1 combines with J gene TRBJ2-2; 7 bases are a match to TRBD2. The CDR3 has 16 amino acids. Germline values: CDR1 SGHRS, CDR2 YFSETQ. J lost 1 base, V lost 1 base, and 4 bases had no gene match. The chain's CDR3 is CASSLRASGNTGELFF. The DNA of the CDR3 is TGCGCCAGCAGCTTGAGGGCTAGCGGGAACACCGGGGAGCTGTTTTTT. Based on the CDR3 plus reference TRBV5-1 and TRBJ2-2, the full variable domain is KAGVTQTPRYLIKTRGQQVTLSCSPISGHRSVSWYQQTPGQGLQFLFEYFSETQRNKGNFPGRFSGRQFSNSRSEMNVSTLELGDSALYLCASSLRASGNTGELFFGEGSRLTVL.

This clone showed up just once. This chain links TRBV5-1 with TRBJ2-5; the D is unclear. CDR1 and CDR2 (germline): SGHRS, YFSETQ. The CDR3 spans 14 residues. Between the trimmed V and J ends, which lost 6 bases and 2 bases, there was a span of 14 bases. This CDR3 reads CASKSVPLQETQYF. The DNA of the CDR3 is TGCGCCAGCAAGTCGGTCCCCCTTCAAGAGACCCAGTACTTC.

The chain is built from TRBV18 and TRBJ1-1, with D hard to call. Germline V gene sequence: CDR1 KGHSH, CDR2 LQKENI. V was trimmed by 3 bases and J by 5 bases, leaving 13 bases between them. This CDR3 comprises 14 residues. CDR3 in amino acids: CASSPTFTGTEAFF. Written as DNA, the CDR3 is TGTGCCAGCTCACCCACATTCACGGGGACTGAAGCTTTCTTT.